The following is a T cell receptor (beta chain) sequence with its context. What it recognizes is unknown. These data originate in a study of T-cell memory formation after mild COVID-19. Study findings and constraints: Memory sampled before infection contained some responding clones, suggesting cross-reactive memory joined. Confirmation was lacking for SARS-CoV-2 specificity of second-wave clones that peaked on day 37.

This CDR3 has 13 amino acids. CDR1 and CDR2 (germline): ENHRY, SYGVKD. The ends were cut back, 6 bases at V and 4 bases at J, with 12 bases in the middle. Libraries for TCRalpha and TCRbeta carried sample barcodes and unique molecular identifiers via 5'RACE. TCRdb redid the calling of the 5' RACE reads with MiXCR, one entry per CDR3 protein. Of 200,000 to 250,000 distinct CDR3 sequences in the sample, roughly 9.4% were seen once. Sequencing was done on a sample of PBMCs or a T cell subset sorted from them (not recorded which). This sequence joins TRBV10-3 and TRBJ1-1, with a weak D call TRBD1 (6 bases). The sequence was obtained from a man aged 18 to 29 who had mild COVID-19 (a few samples of this study predate the infection). Cell type and time point are not known. CDR3 protein: CAIRWDMSTEAFF. CDR3 nucleotides: TGTGCCATCAGGTGGGACATGTCCACTGAAGCTTTCTTT.